One sample yielded the 20 T cell receptor beta chains listed below, sequenced in a study of blood T cell repertoires in COVID-19. The method was immunoSEQ multiplex PCR; TCRdb's version includes in-frame clones alone and lacks a portion of them. The sample holds roughly 160,000 clones, 80% to 85% seen once. Sequencing was carried out using peripheral blood. The receptors come from a woman in her sixties with acute or convalescent COVID-19.

V usage is TRBV5-5 and J usage is TRBJ1-6; TRBD1 aligns across 8 bases. J lost 7 bases, V lost 0 bases, and 6 bases had no gene match. Germline V gene sequence: CDR1 SGHKS, CDR2 YYEKEE (reference sequence). The CDR3 has 16 amino acids. The CDR3 DNA follows: TGTGCCAGCAGCTTGGTGAAGGGACAGGTAAATTCACCCCTCCACTTT. It yields the protein CASSLVKGQVNSPLHF.

The chain links TRBV11-2 to TRBJ1-2; maybe TRBD1 (6 bases). The germline V and J ends were trimmed by 1 base and 4 bases, with 10 bases remaining between them. The CDR3 is 14 residues long. Germline CDR1 and CDR2: SGHAT and FQNNGV. CDR3 residues: CASSLVDRIYGYTF. The CDR3 DNA reads TGTGCCAGCAGCTTAGTGGACAGAATCTATGGCTACACCTTC.

The rearrangement uses TRBV3-1 (or the pseudogene TRBV3-2) and TRBJ1-6, with 9 nucleotides matching TRBD1. Germline CDR1 is LGHDT and CDR2 is YNNKEL (reference sequence). This CDR3 has 14 amino acids. V trimming: 3 bases; J trimming: 9 bases; junction bases outside the gene matches: 3. CDR3 residues: CASSHGQGTSPLHF. CDR3 bases: TGTGCCAGCAGCCACGGACAGGGGACTTCACCCCTCCACTTT.

The V call is TRBV10-2, the J call TRBJ2-7; TRBD1 matches at 7 bases. Germline V gene data show CDR1 as WSHSY and CDR2 as SAAADI. This CDR3 region has 15 residues. With V trimmed by 8 bases and J by 0 bases, 10 bases remained unmatched. CDR3 nucleotides: TGCGCCAGCCGAGTGGGGACAGCGAGCTCCTACGAGCAGTACTTC. Residues: CASRVGTASSYEQYF.

The chain employs TRBV6-6 and TRBJ1-5, with a possible D match to TRBD1 (5 bases). The CDR3 runs to 14 residues. Trimming removed 3 bases from V and 7 bases from J, with 13 bases in between. The germline gives CDR1 MNHNY, CDR2 SVGAGI (reference sequence). CDR3 DNA: TGTGCCAGCAGTTATGGTGCTCAGGGCCAGCCCCAGCATTTT. It encodes CASSYGAQGQPQHF.

The chain is built from TRBV7-2 and TRBJ2-2, with a weak D call TRBD1 (5 bases). The V and J ends lost 5 bases and 0 bases respectively, with 13 bases between them. This CDR3 is built from 16 residues. Germline assignment: CDR1 SGHTA and CDR2 FQGNSA. The DNA for the CDR3 is TGTGCCAGCAGCCCCGGACATGTATCGAACACCGGGGAGCTGTTTTTT. Translated: CASSPGHVSNTGELFF. Drawing the rest from reference TRBV7-2 and TRBJ2-2, the complete variable domain is GAGVSQSPSNKVTEKGKDVELRCDPISGHTALYWYRQSLGQGLEFLIYFQGNSAPDKSGLPSDRFSAERTGGSVSTLTIQRTQQEDSAVYLCASSPGHVSNTGELFFGEGSRLTVL.

This chain links TRBV27 with TRBJ2-3; 9 bases are a match to TRBD2. In germline, CDR1 is MNHEY, CDR2 SMNVEV (reference sequence). The CDR3 covers 15 residues. The V segment lost 5 bases and the J segment 3 bases; nucleotides outside the gene matches: 6. The CDR3 is CASSPWTSETDTQYF. The CDR3 coding sequence is TGTGCCAGCAGTCCTTGGACTAGCGAAACAGATACGCAGTATTTT.

This chain uses TRBV12-3 or TRBV12-4 with TRBJ1-2; a weak D match, TRBD1 (6 bases). The CDR3 consists of 13 residues. V gave up 3 bases and J gave up 11 bases, with 16 bases separating them. The CDR3 DNA reads as TGTGCCAGCAGTTTTATGGCACAGGGCCCTTACACCTTC. It codes for CASSFMAQGPYTF.

The chain couples TRBV12-5 to TRBJ1-3, with D uncertain. The CDR3 totals 14 residues. Trimming pared 7 bases from V and 1 base from J, leaving 11 bases between. Germline CDR1 and CDR2: LGHNT and FRNRAP. DNA for the CDR3: TGTGCTAGTGCCCATACAGAATCTGGAAACACCATATATTTT. It encodes CASAHTESGNTIYF.

This clone was seen a few times. The chain links TRBV2 to TRBJ1-1, with 10 positions matching TRBD1. CDR1 is SNHLY and CDR2 is FYNNEI in the germline V gene. The CDR3 covers 14 residues. Unmatched junction bases numbered 3, after V lost 6 bases and J lost 2 bases. The CDR3 coding sequence is TGTGCCAGCAGAAGGGACAGGGGCAACACTGAAGCTTTCTTT. Residues: CASRRDRGNTEAFF. The full variable domain, rest sourced from reference TRBV2 and TRBJ1-1, is EPEVTQTPSHQVTQMGQEVILRCVPISNHLYFYWYRQILGQKVEFLVSFYNNEISEKSEIFDDQFSVERPDGSNFTLKIRSTKLEDSAMYFCASRRDRGNTEAFFGQGTRLTVV.

The genes are TRBV7-8 and TRBJ2-3; a possible D gene is TRBD2 (7 bases). Trimming shortened V by 1 base and J by 2 bases, and 13 bases separated the two germline ends. This CDR3 is 16 amino acids long. Germline V gene lookup returns CDR1 SGHVS and CDR2 FQNEAQ. This CDR3 reads CASSLGAGALTDTQYF. In DNA, the CDR3 is TGTGCCAGCAGCTTAGGGGCGGGGGCCCTCACAGATACGCAGTATTTT.

This clone was seen a few times. The chain uses TRBV5-5 and TRBJ1-4; D not resolved. Trimming took 0 bases from V and 6 from J, leaving 6 bases between them. The CDR3 consists of 13 residues. Germline CDR1 and CDR2: SGHKS and YYEKEE (reference sequence). CDR3 nucleotides: TGTGCCAGCAGCTTGGATTCCGATGAAAAACTGTTTTTT. Its protein product is CASSLDSDEKLFF.

The CDR3 DNA reads as TGTGCCAGCAGCAACCCTGCAGGGGGCAGGGCAGATACGCAGTATTTT. Translated, it gives CASSNPAGGRADTQYF. The chain has TRBV5-4 and TRBJ2-3; 8 nucleotides agree with TRBD1. CDR3 length: 16 residues. Per germline, CDR1 SGHNT and CDR2 YYREEE (reference sequence). V lost 4 bases and J lost 4; bases outside the gene matches: 11. Variable domain in full (rest from reference TRBV5-4 and TRBJ2-3): ETGVTQSPTHLIKTRGQQVTLRCSSQSGHNTVSWYQQALGQGPQFIFQYYREEENGRGNFPPRFSGLQFPNYSSELNVNALELDDSALYLCASSNPAGGRADTQYFGPGTRLTVL.

The chain uses TRBV27 and TRBJ2-5, with 9 bases aligning to TRBD1. Germline V gene data show CDR1 as MNHEY and CDR2 as SMNVEV (reference sequence). The CDR3 covers 15 residues. V lost 5 bases to trimming and J lost 4 bases; unmatched junction nucleotides: 8. CDR3 nucleotides: TGTGCCAGCAGTCACCTACAGGGGGCTAGAGAGACCCAGTACTTC. This sequence encodes CASSHLQGARETQYF.

This sequence joins TRBV15 and TRBJ1-6; the D gene is possibly TRBD1 (6 bases). The germline gives CDR1 LNHNV, CDR2 YYDKDF (reference sequence). V shed 0 bases and J shed 7 bases, with 13 bases lying between them. CDR3 length equals 16 residues. DNA of the CDR3: TGTGCCACCAGCAGAGATTCCTGGACAGAGAATTCACCCCTCCACTTT. This codes for CATSRDSWTENSPLHF.

The V gene is TRBV2, the J gene TRBJ2-3; D call uncertain. Germline V CDR1 and CDR2: SNHLY, FYNNEI. The CDR3 spans 14 residues. V was cut by 2 bases and J by 0 bases, with 6 bases left in between. The CDR3 region has the DNA TGTGCCAGCAGTGAATTCTTAAGCACAGATACGCAGTATTTT. It is translated as CASSEFLSTDTQYF.

This clone was seen a single time. This chain's CDR3 is CSVFRGSTEAFF. The CDR3 DNA follows: TGCAGCGTATTCAGGGGTAGCACTGAAGCTTTCTTT. This chain uses TRBV29-1 with TRBJ1-1; D may be TRBD1 (6 bases). CDR1 is SQVTM and CDR2 is ANQGSEA in the germline V gene. V was cut by 6 bases and J by 4 bases, with 12 bases left in between. There are 12 residues in the CDR3.

A few counts support this clone. This same CDR3 is encoded by further DNA sequences in the sample. The V and J genes are TRBV15 and TRBJ1-2; D is uncertain. The germline V gene has CDR1 LNHNV and CDR2 YYDKDF (reference sequence). V was trimmed by 0 bases and J by 4 bases, leaving 9 bases between them. The length of the CDR3 is 14 residues. The CDR3 DNA reads as TGTGCCACCAGCAGAGATCGACAAGCCTATGGCTACACCTTC. This sequence encodes CATSRDRQAYGYTF.

The chain combines TRBV18 with TRBJ1-2; no firm D call. The ends were cut back, 2 bases at V and 6 bases at J, with 13 bases in the middle. This CDR3 comprises 14 residues. Germline V lookup: CDR1 KGHSH, CDR2 LQKENI. CDR3 protein: CASSPVTLEDGYTF. The DNA for the CDR3 is TGTGCCAGCTCACCAGTGACACTGGAAGATGGCTACACCTTC.

The V gene is TRBV6-6, the J gene TRBJ2-1; 9 bases map to TRBD1. Germline V gene sequence: CDR1 MNHNY, CDR2 SVGAGI (reference sequence). The V segment lost 9 bases and the J segment 6 bases; nucleotides outside the gene matches: 12. The CDR3 has 15 residues. CDR3 in amino acids: CASRITGTGPNEQFF. The DNA for the CDR3 is TGTGCCAGTCGAATAACCGGGACAGGGCCCAATGAGCAGTTCTTC.